The 10 T cell receptor beta chains given below trace back to one sample, sequenced in a study of T-cell reconstitution after alpha-beta-depleted transplantation in children. Preparation of the TCRbeta library used unique molecular identifiers. In TCRdb, the PCR reads were re-called with MiXCR into one record per CDR3 protein. The sample records 400,000 to 450,000 distinct CDR3 sequences, over 40% being singletons. This material consisted of PBMCs, taken before TCRalphabeta/CD19-depleted stem cell transplant. These receptors all come from a girl aged 2 to 10 with aplastic anemia, due to receive a stem cell transplant.

This clonotype was observed at least ten times. The CDR3 sequence: CASSADYEQYF. In DNA, the CDR3 is TGCGCCAGCAGCGCAGACTACGAGCAGTACTTC. The chain combines TRBV5-1 with TRBJ2-7; the D is unclear. Looked up from germline, CDR1 is SGHRS and CDR2 is YFSETQ. V was clipped by 4 bases and J by 3 bases, with 5 bases between them. The CDR3 totals 11 residues.

This clonotype was seen ten or more times. The chain links TRBV20-1 to TRBJ2-1, with TRBD1 identical over 7 bases. Germline CDR1 reads DFQATT; CDR2 reads SNEGSKA (reference sequence). CDR3 size: 15 residues. With V trimmed by 1 base and J by 9 bases, 12 bases remained unmatched. DNA for the CDR3: TGCAGTGCTAGAGTATTGGGACAGTCCCTCGGTGAGCAGTTCTTC. This translates into CSARVLGQSLGEQFF.

The chain recombines TRBV6-1 with TRBJ1-2; no firm D call. Germline loops: CDR1 MNHNS, CDR2 SASEGT. The CDR3 covers 17 residues. Deletions cut 5 bases from V and 2 bases from J, with 21 bases between. The CDR3, as DNA: TGTGCCAGCAGTACCAAATCACCCCTTAACTACAACTATGGCTACACCTTC. Residues: CASSTKSPLNYNYGYTF.

The chain employs TRBV11-2 and TRBJ2-7, with 7 positions matching TRBD2. The CDR3 spans 14 residues. With V trimmed by 3 bases and J by 1 base, 3 bases remained unmatched. Germline lookup yields CDR1 SGHAT and CDR2 FQNNGV. The CDR3, as DNA: TGTGCCAGCAGCTTTGAGCGGGGATCCTACGAGCAGTACTTC. It encodes CASSFERGSYEQYF.

The V call is TRBV6-2 or TRBV6-3, the J call TRBJ2-2; possible D gene TRBD2, 5 bases. Deletions cut 4 bases from V and 0 bases from J, with 9 bases between. Germline lookup yields CDR1 MNHEY and CDR2 SVGEGT. This CDR3 has 15 residues. The CDR3 is CASSWVSANTGELFF. The CDR3 bases are TGTGCCAGCAGTTGGGTTAGCGCGAACACCGGGGAGCTGTTTTTT.

This clonotype was observed a handful of times. This chain joins TRBV5-1 and TRBJ2-5; 10 bases are shared with TRBD2. Germline-derived CDR1 and CDR2 are SGHRS and YFSETQ. J gave up 5 bases and V 1 base, and 14 bases lay outside the gene matches. The CDR3 sequence is 18 residues long. CDR3 region: CASSLTGGASGSWETQYF. The DNA of the CDR3 is TGCGCCAGCAGCTTGACCGGGGGGGCTAGCGGGAGTTGGGAGACCCAGTACTTC.

The chain joins TRBV14 to TRBJ2-5; 11 nucleotides align to TRBD1. Per germline, CDR1 SGHDN and CDR2 FVKESK. Trimming at V came to 4 bases and at J to 5 bases, leaving 12 bases not matched to a gene. CDR3 length: 17 amino acids. CDR3 residues: CASSPRDRGLRGETQYF. CDR3 nucleotide sequence: TGTGCCAGCAGCCCCCGGGACAGGGGGTTGCGTGGGGAGACCCAGTACTTC.

The chain has TRBV6-1 and TRBJ1-4; TRBD1 might be the D (5 bases). Germline CDR1 and CDR2: MNHNS and SASEGT. V lost 6 bases to trimming and J lost 2 bases, with 19 bases between them. The CDR3 spans 17 residues. CDR3 DNA: TGTGCCAGCAGCCCTGAAAGATGGGGCCTGACTAATGAAAAACTGTTTTTT. This sequence encodes CASSPERWGLTNEKLFF.

As to this clonotype: The junction departs from germline at one end; a sequencing error may be responsible. V usage is TRBV15 and J usage is TRBJ2-3, with D possibly being TRBD2 (5 bases). This CDR3 is 16 amino acids long. CDR1 and CDR2 from the germline V gene are LNHNV and YYDKDF (reference sequence). CDR3 sequence reads: CATSDRFGSSTDTQYF. The CDR3 DNA sequence: TGTGCCACCAGCGACCGGTTTGGCTCTAGCACAGATACCCAGTATTTT.

At least ten counts were recorded for this clonotype. The V and J genes are TRBV5-1 and TRBJ2-1; 15 bases align to TRBD2. The CDR3 is made up of 15 amino acids. V lost 0 bases and J lost 14; bases outside the gene matches: 6. Germline V gene data show CDR1 as SGHRS and CDR2 as YFSETQ. The CDR3 reads CASSLAGLAGGPEFF. CDR3 DNA sequence: TGCGCCAGCAGCTTGGCGGGACTAGCGGGAGGCCCGGAGTTCTTC.